Listed below are T cell receptor beta chains from one sample, sequenced in a study of cytotoxic CD8 clonotypes in ibrutinib-treated CLL. The table came from immunoSEQ multiplex PCR; TCRdb's copy has only in-frame clones and leaves some out. The profile shows approximately 330,000 clones, about 77% of them singletons. The source was PBMCs, collected before ibrutinib treatment. Every receptor here comes from a human donor with chronic lymphocytic leukemia. CDR3s include the opening cysteine and the closing phenylalanine or tryptophan. The D gene is left open where the match is weak. The listing skips clone size in some rows; elsewhere it reads once, few, many or a size class.

v_call	d_call	j_call	clone_size	cdr3_nt	cdr3_aa
TRBV2	TRBD1	TRBJ1-1	-	TGTGCCAGCCGACAGGGGATGAGCACTGAAGCTTTCTTT	CASRQGMSTEAFF
TRBV4-3	-	TRBJ2-5	-	TGCGCCAGCAGCCAAGGGACAGGCCTTGGGGGGGAGACCCAGTACTTC	CASSQGTGLGGETQYF
TRBV6-5	TRBD1	TRBJ2-7	-	TGTGCCAGCACTCGGGACAGCCACTCCTACGAGCAGTACTTC	CASTRDSHSYEQYF
TRBV29-1	-	TRBJ2-1	-	TGCAGCGTTGTTGATAGGGCGATCAACAATGAGCAGTTCTTC	CSVVDRAINNEQFF
TRBV27	TRBD1	TRBJ1-4	-	TGTGCCAGCAGTTCCCGACAGGGGGCATGGGAAAAACTGTTTTTT	CASSSRQGAWEKLFF
TRBV30	-	TRBJ1-4	-	TGTGCCTGGAGTGGACCGGCAGGGGATATTGAAAAACTGTTTTTT	CAWSGPAGDIEKLFF
TRBV5-1	TRBD2	TRBJ2-1	-	TGCGCCAGCGCCCTGGGGCGGGAGGGTATGGAGTTCTTC	CASALGREGMEFF
TRBV6-5	-	TRBJ2-3	few	TGTGCCAGCAGCCCCGCCGGCACAGATACGCAGTATTTT	CASSPAGTDTQYF
TRBV4-2	TRBD1	TRBJ1-2	-	TGTGCCAGCAGCCGATCAACCGGGACAGCGGATGGGGCTTATGGCTACACCTTC	CASSRSTGTADGAYGYTF
TRBV7-2	-	TRBJ2-4	-	TGTGCCAGCAGCTTAGTAGTTGCCTCATCAGCCGGCATTCAGTACTTC	CASSLVVASSAGIQYF
TRBV4-3	TRBD1	TRBJ1-3	-	TGCGCCAGCAGCCGCGGGACAGCTCTGGGAAACACCATATATTTT	CASSRGTALGNTIYF
TRBV7-6	TRBD2	TRBJ2-1	-	TGTGCCAGCAGCGGAGGGAGGGCTGATAGCGGGACCGATGAGCAGTTCTTC	CASSGGRADSGTDEQFF
TRBV6-5	TRBD2	TRBJ2-7	few	TGTGCCAGCAGTTACACTAGCGGGATATTGTACGAGCAGTACTTC	CASSYTSGILYEQYF
TRBV2	-	TRBJ1-2	-	TGTGCCAGCAGTTTCGACAGCGACCCCACCTATGGCTACACCTTC	CASSFDSDPTYGYTF
TRBV7-9	TRBD2	TRBJ2-3	-	TGTGCCAGCAGCTTAGCGACTAGCGGGAACACAGATACGCAGTATTTT	CASSLATSGNTDTQYF
TRBV6-1	-	TRBJ1-5	few	TGTGCCAGCAGTGAAGCTGAGGAGCAGCCCCAGCATTTT	CASSEAEEQPQHF
TRBV7-9	-	TRBJ2-5	-	TGTGCCAGCAGCTTAGCGGGATTGCAAGAGACCCAGTACTTC	CASSLAGLQETQYF
TRBV4-2	-	TRBJ2-5	-	TGTGCCAGCAGCCAAGATCAGCGAGCGGAGGGGGAGACCCAGTACTTC	CASSQDQRAEGETQYF
TRBV7-2	-	TRBJ2-3	-	TGTGCCAGCAGCCGAGTGGTAGATACGCAGTATTTT	CASSRVVDTQYF
TRBV15	TRBD1	TRBJ1-2	-	TGTGCCACCAGCAGAGATCCGGGACAGGGGGACTTTAACTATGGCTACACCTTC	CATSRDPGQGDFNYGYTF
TRBV6-4	-	TRBJ2-1	-	TGTGCCAGCAGTGCCTCGCCCTATAATGAGCAGTTCTTC	CASSASPYNEQFF
TRBV27	-	TRBJ1-1	-	TGTGCCAGCAGTTTTTCGGGAGGGGACACTGAAGCTTTCTTT	CASSFSGGDTEAFF
TRBV25-1	-	TRBJ2-5	few	TGTGCCAGCACCCCCCCCTCAGGGCTGCAAGAGACCCAGTACTTC	CASTPPSGLQETQYF
TRBV9	TRBD1	TRBJ2-2	-	TGTGCCAGCAGCGCAACAGGGGTTGGCGGGGAGCTGTTTTTT	CASSATGVGGELFF
TRBV5-1	TRBD1	TRBJ2-7	-	TGCGCCAGCAGCTTGGGGACAGGGGAGACCTACGAGCAGTACTTC	CASSLGTGETYEQYF
TRBV18	-	TRBJ1-1	-	TGTGCCAGCTCACCACCCCCGGGCGCCACTGAAGCTTTCTTT	CASSPPPGATEAFF
TRBV4-2	-	TRBJ1-3	-	TGTGCCAGCAGCCGACTAAAGGCGACAGTCTCTGGAAACACCATATATTTT	CASSRLKATVSGNTIYF
TRBV10-2	-	TRBJ2-5	-	TGCGCCAGCAGTGCTACAATTCAAGAGACCCAGTACTTC	CASSATIQETQYF
TRBV25-1	TRBD1	TRBJ1-5	-	TGTGCCAGCAGTGAGTCTTCAGGGGGCATGCAGCCCCAGCATTTT	CASSESSGGMQPQHF
TRBV6-4	-	TRBJ1-5	-	TGTGCCAGCAGTGACTCGGTTAGTCTGGGGGTTAGCAATCAGCCCCAGCATTTT	CASSDSVSLGVSNQPQHF
TRBV28	TRBD2	TRBJ2-7	-	TGTGCCATCGAAGCGGGGGACACGTCCTCCTACGAGCAGTACTTC	CAIEAGDTSSYEQYF
TRBV5-6	TRBD2	TRBJ2-2	-	TGTGCCAGCAGCGTTGCTAGCGGGGTCGTTGCCGGGGAGCTGTTTTTT	CASSVASGVVAGELFF